This T cell receptor beta chain was observed in a study of shared clonotypes between healthy human individuals (dated by TCRdb to 2019 to 2021). About the investigation overall: The cohort comprised two women and a few men aged 18 to 49 years. For each donor, three plates each were used for CD4 naive and CD4 memory, two plates were used for CD8 naive, and one plate was used for CD8 memory. To estimate repertoire size and how much clonotypes are shared between individuals, the study performed deep sequencing of blood TCR repertoires from 4 to 6 healthy adults. To increase sequencing depth and limit assay-specific biases, different laboratories used diverse techniques to prepare libraries and sequence TCR repertoires. Between about 0.8 and 8.9 billion PBMCs per donor were obtained by leukapheresis. General conclusions and limits of the study: Pairwise subsampling led to the expectation that sequencing depth would affect the degree of clonotype sharing among donors. Compared with non-shared clonotypes, clonotypes shared by all four sorted-subset donors had higher generation probabilities. Rarefaction of sorted-subset datasets indicated incomplete sequencing despite the large sequencing depth. Only blood was sampled, and tissue TCR repertoires likely differ from those in blood. Naive subsets generally had larger estimated clonotype richness than memory subsets did. When four donors were compared, the shared fraction of clonotypes was approximately 5% for naive CD4, approximately 3.5% for naive CD8, 2.3% for memory CD4, and less than 0.45% for memory CD8. The small number of donors limited the genetic and exposure-history diversity represented.

This clone is a singleton in its sample. Its antigen remains undetermined. Base qualities are not at hand, and no much larger clone is one base apart. TCR CDR3 regions were amplified from genomic DNA by multiplex PCR using the deep immunoSEQ assay. Genomic DNA extracted from each cell subset was distributed evenly over all wells of several immunoSEQ 96-well plates, and each plate served as one replicate. For sorted subsets, each replicate PCR was loaded with roughly 190 ng genomic DNA, equivalent to 25,000 to 35,000 T cell genomes. Purified libraries were quantified with a Qubit 3.0 fluorometer, sized on a Bioanalyzer 2100, and re-quantified with the KAPA Library Quantification kit. Every immunoSEQ 96-well plate was sequenced on a separate single-read 150-cycle Illumina NextSeq 550 flow cell. Concerning the study's data processing: The immunoSEQ output contained only junctional sequences without quality scores, so filtering could not match that applied to full-length reads. To assign V/J genes and CDR3, sequences were annotated using PyIR, a Python wrapper for IgBLAST v1.9, with IMGT germline references. Reads with weak V/J assignments (E-value above 1e-6), missing CDR3, stop codons, out-of-frame junctions, or ambiguous translated residues were removed. V3J clonotypes were defined as sequences sharing the same inferred V gene, J gene, and CDR3 amino acid sequence. To compute the percentage overlap between repertoires, the number of shared unique clonotypes was divided by the size of the smaller repertoire. Repertoire richness was assessed with RTK rarefaction, the Chao1 estimator, and Recon v2.1 estimates of unobserved clonotypes. OLGA was used to compute generation probabilities for all TCRbeta clonotypes that the gDNA method yielded from a handful of donors. Entries here come from immuneACCESS through TCRdb and include only in-frame sequences with V and J called. Some clones fail to appear in such tables; in the studies checked, an unresolved V gene covers under half of the shortfall, and the cause of the remainder is unknown. For V, J and clone size, that table is used; D and trimming come from the DNA. The sample table shows about 1 million clones, and roughly 80% are seen once. The leading ten clones occupy about 1.5% of the sample.

The CDR3 spans 16 residues, from the cysteine through the phenylalanine. Solely the CDR3 DNA is kept, with 48 bases framed from the first base. The germline V gene encodes CDR1 SGHTA and CDR2 FQGNSA. Trimming leaves V shorter by 1 base and J shorter by 0 bases, with the junction holding 3 bases beyond the gene matches. The donors were healthy, HIV-negative adults with no recently reported acute infections or vaccinations. Every donor was a Caucasian adult residing in Nashville, Tennessee, USA. Magnetic negative selection was used to enrich CD4+ T cells, after which naive cells were positively selected on CD45RA and the negative fraction became the memory subset. Blood was obtained by leukapheresis, after which PBMCs were separated by Ficoll-Histopaque density gradient centrifugation and cryopreserved in liquid nitrogen vapor phase. Purity and quantity of every magnetically sorted T cell population were checked by analytical flow cytometry. Each sorted fraction had its genomic DNA isolated and then quantified by UV absorbance on a Nanodrop 2000c.

The sequencing input was memory CD4+ T cells sorted from blood. In the paper's terms, the cell subset or site label means: CD45RA-negative fraction. This TCR came from a man younger than 30 in good health. The rearrangement combines TRBV7-2 with TRBJ2-7; the central 10 bases match TRBD1. The CDR3: CASSLGRTGGSYEQYF. The nucleotide sequence reads TGTGCCAGCAGCTTAGGAAGGACAGGGGGCTCCTACGAGCAGTACTTC. Beyond the CDR3, the reference TRBV7-2 and TRBJ2-7 genes provide the residues; the full variable domain reads: GAGVSQSPSNKVTEKGKDVELRCDPISGHTALYWYRQSLGQGLEFLIYFQGNSAPDKSGLPSDRFSAERTGGSVSTLTIQRTQQEDSAVYLCASSLGRTGGSYEQYFGPGTRLTVT.